The 5 T cell receptor beta chains presented below share a single source sample, sequenced in a study of PD-1 blockade in classical Hodgkin lymphoma. The time point: cycle 4 day 1 (C4D1), after five to seven weeks of nivolumab. Brentuximab vedotin exposure varied, and every patient relapsed after autologous stem cell transplantation. Some clones are missing from TCRdb's copy, which holds only in-frame ones; the method was immunoSEQ multiplex PCR. The sample shows some 58,000 clones, less than 95% of them seen only once. The sample here was peripheral blood mononuclear cells (PBMCs), taken before the fourth cycle of nivolumab. The receptors stem from a human donor with classical Hodgkin lymphoma.

This clone was detected once. The V call is TRBV7-2, the J call TRBJ1-2; D call uncertain. Germline CDR1 SGHTA, CDR2 FQGNSA. This CDR3 has 14 amino acids. V was cut by 4 bases and J by 5 bases, with 14 bases left in between. The DNA of the CDR3 is TGTGCCAGCAGCTCACAAAATTCTGTATATGGCTACACCTTC. Residues: CASSSQNSVYGYTF.

This clone has just a few counts. The chain is built from TRBV7-9 and TRBJ2-7; D might be TRBD1 (6 bases). The CDR3 is 13 amino acids. V was clipped by 7 bases and J by 6 bases, with 16 bases between them. The germline V gene has CDR1 SEHNR and CDR2 FQNEAQ (reference sequence). CDR3 coding DNA: TGTGCCAGCACCACAGGGCTCAGGCGCGAGCAGTACTTC. This translates into CASTTGLRREQYF. The full variable domain, rest sourced from reference TRBV7-9 and TRBJ2-7, is DTGVSQNPRHKITKRGQNVTFRCDPISEHNRLYWYRQTLGQGPEFLTYFQNEAQLEKSRLLSDRFSAERPKGSFSTLEIQRTEQGDSAMYLCASTTGLRREQYFGPGTRLTVT.

The chain employs TRBV10-1 and TRBJ2-3, with D possibly being TRBD2 (5 bases). Germline-derived CDR1 and CDR2 are WNHNN and SYGVQD (reference sequence). The CDR3 is 15 residues long. With 2 bases removed from V and 0 bases from J, the gap between germline ends came to 9 bases. The CDR3 reads CASSEGLHSTDTQYF. In nucleotides, the CDR3 is TGCGCCAGCAGTGAGGGACTTCATAGCACAGATACGCAGTATTTT.

The V gene is TRBV19, the J gene TRBJ1-6; D may be TRBD1 (6 bases). This CDR3 has 14 residues. Germline V gives CDR1 LNHDA, CDR2 SQIVND (reference sequence). The V end lost 6 bases, the J end lost 4 bases, and 10 bases lay between the germline ends. CDR3 loop: CASRTGNYNSPLHF. CDR3 DNA sequence: TGTGCCAGTAGAACAGGGAATTATAATTCACCCCTCCACTTT.

The chain carries TRBV28 and TRBJ2-1; 11 nucleotides agree with TRBD2. The junction had 3 bases not matched to a gene; V was cut back by 7 bases and J by 4 bases. Germline V gene lookup returns CDR1 MDHEN and CDR2 SYDVKM. The CDR3 extends over 14 amino acids. CDR3 DNA sequence: TGTGCCAGCAAGACTAGCGGGGCTTACAATGAGCAGTTCTTC. This translates into CASKTSGAYNEQFF.